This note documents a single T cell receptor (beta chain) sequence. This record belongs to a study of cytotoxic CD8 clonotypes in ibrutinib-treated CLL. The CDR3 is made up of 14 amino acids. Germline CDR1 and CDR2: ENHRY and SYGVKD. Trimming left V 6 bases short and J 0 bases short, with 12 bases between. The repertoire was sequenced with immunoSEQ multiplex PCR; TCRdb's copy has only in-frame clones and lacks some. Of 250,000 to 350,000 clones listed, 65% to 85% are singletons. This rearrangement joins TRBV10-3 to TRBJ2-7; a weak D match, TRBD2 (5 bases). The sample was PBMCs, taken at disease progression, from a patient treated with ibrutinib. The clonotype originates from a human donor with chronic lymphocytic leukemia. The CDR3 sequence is CAIRSAGYSYEQYF. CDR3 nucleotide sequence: TGTGCCATCAGGTCGGCGGGCTACTCCTACGAGCAGTACTTC.